A single TCR beta chain is shown here with its context. The data are from a study of blood T cell repertoires in COVID-19. Study-level background: Collection of acute and convalescent COVID-19 samples took place in the United States, Italy and Spain. In each case, the material was cDNA or gDNA derived from T cells, B-cell-depleted T cells, or PBMCs.

Authors' processing steps: Reference gene primer amplification yielded estimated nucleated cell counts. The assay was immunoSEQ multiplex PCR, and TCRdb's table has in-frame clones only and misses some. V, J and clone size derive from that table, while D and trimming were established from the DNA sequence. The sample has 140,000 to 150,000 clones, almost 85% seen once. The origin of this receptor is a human donor with acute or convalescent COVID-19. The donor label of this sample is uncertain. The specimen sequenced was peripheral blood.

Written as DNA, the CDR3 is TGTGCCAGCTCACCGCTCCCAGGGTTCTCTGGAAACACCATATATTTT. This translates into CASSPLPGFSGNTIYF. The J gene is TRBJ1-3, the V gene TRBV18, with D perhaps TRBD1 (5 bases). Germline CDR1 is KGHSH and CDR2 is LQKENI. The CDR3 loop spans 16 amino acids. V was clipped by 3 bases and J by 0 bases, with 12 bases between them.